This T cell receptor (beta chain) is from a study of T cells in Graves' hyperthyroidism and ophthalmopathy. General observations from the study: Most thyroid clonotypes that were expanded above 0.001 also turned up in blood.

Ophthalmopathy patients had Clinical Activity Score at least 3, NOSPECS grade at least 4, duration under 3 months. TCR beta CDR3 sequences were amplified from RNA transcripts. HTBI primers drove first-round RT-PCR of the TCR CDR3. From the multiplex PCR reads, TCRdb called clonotypes with MiXCR, one entry per CDR3 protein. The sample has 400,000 to 450,000 distinct CDR3 sequences; roughly 15% are singletons. This clonotype has a count of ten or more. Its matching antigen is unknown. Germline V CDR1 and CDR2: SGHRS, YFSETQ. The CDR3 totals 13 residues. Trimming stripped 4 bases from V and 8 bases from J, with 15 bases between.

V usage is TRBV5-1 and J usage is TRBJ1-2; D is unclear. The receptor was derived from a man aged 18 to 29 with Graves' ophthalmopathy. Material for sequencing was blood. The CDR3 DNA sequence: TGCGCCAGCAGCGAGGAGGACCCCTTAGGCTACACCTTC. Its translation: CASSEEDPLGYTF.